These T cell receptor beta chains were read from a single sample in a study of blood T cell repertoires in COVID-19. Produced via immunoSEQ multiplex PCR; TCRdb's table is partial and in-frame only. The repertoire holds about 110,000 clones, with approximately 84% as singletons. Sequences were obtained from peripheral blood. These receptors all stem from a middle-aged man with acute or convalescent COVID-19. CDR3s leave out the opening cysteine and the closing phenylalanine or tryptophan. Fields, in order: V gene, J gene, CDR3 length, clone size, CDR3 protein. For some rows the clone size is stated as once, few or many, or as a class when expanded; others skip it.

>TRBV11-2|TRBJ1-1|12|.
ASSFGQGTTEAF
>TRBV21-1|TRBJ1-2|12|.
ASSLPTQNYGYT
>TRBV4-1|TRBJ2-3|14|.
ASSQQAGGPTDTQY
>TRBV5-1|TRBJ1-1|12|few
ASSWGGVNTEAF
>TRBV14|TRBJ1-2|12|few
ASSPSPTGYGYT
>TRBV28|TRBJ1-5|12|.
ASSSHVSNQPQH
>TRBV5-1|TRBJ2-5|15|.
ASSVGLAGYRQETQY
>TRBV2|TRBJ1-2|10|.
ASRTPERGYT
>TRBV11-2|TRBJ2-2|14|.
ASSSAGGPRTGELF
>TRBV6-5|TRBJ2-5|13|.
ASSPPGPSSGTQY
>TRBV28|TRBJ2-6|16|.
ASSLRQGLAAGANVLT
>TRBV12-3/TRBV12-4|TRBJ1-6|11|.
ASRGQGDSPLH
>TRBV2|TRBJ2-7|11|.
ASSEIVAYEQY
>TRBV7-9|TRBJ1-2|16|.
ASSSQDPGQNTNYGYT
>TRBV27|TRBJ1-2|12|.
ASSSTRQGSGYT
>TRBV19|TRBJ1-5|14|.
ASSRGRAFSNQPQH
>TRBV19|TRBJ1-5|12|.
ASSIKTGNQPQH
>TRBV29-1|TRBJ2-5|12|once
SVSPDPRRETQY
>TRBV3-1/TRBV3-2|TRBJ1-1|11|.
ASSPGSGGEAF
>TRBV28|TRBJ1-5|15|.
ASSSPRQGIGNQPQH
>TRBV28|TRBJ2-1|10|.
ASRPTGNEQF
>TRBV5-4|TRBJ1-2|14|once
ASSFTSGQPLSSYT
>TRBV5-1|TRBJ1-6|13|.
ASSKGTDRNSPLH
>TRBV6-1|TRBJ1-1|12|.
ASSEDRRNTEAF
>TRBV11-3|TRBJ2-7|11|.
ASSLGRTYEQY
>TRBV5-8|TRBJ1-6|15|.
ASSLEVGLRVSSPLH
>TRBV2|TRBJ1-6|14|.
ASSPREGGGDSPLH
>TRBV5-4|TRBJ1-1|13|.
ASSMDSYSNTEAF
>TRBV10-3|TRBJ1-2|12|.
AISESGQDYGYT
>TRBV5-1|TRBJ2-3|14|.
ASSGIAGSLGDTQY
>TRBV6-5|TRBJ1-4|13|.
ASRSLDRESEKLF
>TRBV5-1|TRBJ1-2|12|.
ASSLVGGTYGYT
>TRBV29-1|TRBJ2-3|11|.
SVDTSGGNTQY
>TRBV19|TRBJ1-2|13|.
ASSIWTENNYGYT
>TRBV2|TRBJ1-1|11|.
ASSEVRDRQAF
>TRBV5-1|TRBJ1-2|13|.
ASSLGRQGLDGYT
>TRBV2|TRBJ2-1|15|.
ASSDRTSGGWDNEQF
>TRBV5-1|TRBJ1-1|12|.
ASSSGGGFTEAF
>TRBV24-1|TRBJ1-5|15|.
ATSDGQASYSNQPQH
>TRBV7-2|TRBJ1-2|10|.
ASSLRGQGYT
>TRBV6-1|TRBJ1-1|12|.
ASSEVGFDTEAF
>TRBV5-1|TRBJ1-5|15|.
ASSLVSGGSGGQPQH
>TRBV18|TRBJ2-3|12|once
ASSLSQGADTQY
>TRBV14|TRBJ2-3|14|.
ASSQGWGGSTDTQY
>TRBV2|TRBJ1-2|12|.
ASSDRRDRYGYT
>TRBV27|TRBJ2-3|17|.
ASSFHGTGARGSTDTQY
>TRBV9|TRBJ2-2|15|.
ASSLPQGTRNTGELF
>TRBV19|TRBJ2-2|12|.
ASLGGGSTGELF
>TRBV6-5|TRBJ1-3|12|.
ASTAGQGRNTIY
>TRBV27|TRBJ2-7|11|.
ASRKGGGYEQY
>TRBV5-1|TRBJ1-2|14|.
ASSSSGTGANYGYT
>TRBV6-6|TRBJ1-1|12|.
ASSYPEGSTEAF
>TRBV13|TRBJ1-2|12|.
ASSRGQVNYGYT
>TRBV10-1|TRBJ1-6|12|.
ASSPLGWNSPLH
>TRBV7-8|TRBJ1-2|10|.
ASSLGQYGYT